One sample yielded the 27 T cell receptor beta chains listed below, sequenced in a study of T-cell reconstitution after alpha-beta-depleted transplantation in children. Construction of the TCRbeta library involved unique molecular identifiers. Each CDR3 protein is one row after TCRdb ran MiXCR on the PCR reads. The repertoire holds about 300,000 distinct CDR3 sequences, with 9.5% to 13% as singletons. The source material was PBMCs, sampled before TCRalphabeta/CD19-depleted stem cell transplant. Receptor source: a boy in the first two years of life with acute myeloid leukemia, due to receive a stem cell transplant.

This clonotype showed up many times. This chain links TRBV7-2 with TRBJ2-1; no firm D call. The CDR3 is 17 residues long. Germline-derived CDR1 and CDR2 are SGHTA and FQGNSA. Trimming removed 0 bases from V and 1 base from J, with 13 bases in between. The CDR3 is CASSLAVSSPSYNEQFF. As DNA, the CDR3 is TGTGCCAGCAGCTTAGCGGTCTCCTCCCCTTCCTACAATGAGCAGTTCTTC.

The rearrangement joins TRBV12-3 or TRBV12-4 to TRBJ2-7; D is possibly TRBD2 (5 bases). Trimming stripped 5 bases from V and 0 bases from J, with 11 bases between. CDR3 length: 14 residues. CDR3 region: CASSLDWSSYEQYF. For the CDR3, the DNA is TGTGCCAGCAGTCTGGACTGGAGCTCCTACGAGCAGTACTTC.

This clonotype was seen many times. V usage is TRBV30 and J usage is TRBJ2-1; D ambiguous. V shed 0 bases and J shed 9 bases, with 15 bases lying between them. The CDR3 is made up of 14 amino acids. CDR1 is GTSNPN and CDR2 is SVGIG in the germline V gene (reference sequence). The CDR3 nucleotides are TGTGCCTGGAGTGTCCTAATCCCCCTCGGTGAGCAGTTCTTC. Protein: CAWSVLIPLGEQFF.

This clonotype was counted at least ten times. V gene TRBV5-1 combines with J gene TRBJ1-5; D is unclear. The CDR3 covers 12 residues. The V end was cut by 0 bases, the J end by 9 bases, with 7 bases between. Germline V gives CDR1 SGHRS, CDR2 YFSETQ. CDR3 coding DNA: TGCGCCAGCAGCTTGGGGGCTCGGCCCCAGCATTTT. Its translation is CASSLGARPQHF.

In this sample, this clonotype turned up many times. The chain links TRBV7-3 to TRBJ2-1, with 12 bases lining up with TRBD2. The germline CDR1 and CDR2 sequences are SGHTA and FQGTGA. V was clipped by 0 bases and J by 2 bases; unmatched bases: 5. The CDR3 runs to 18 residues. The CDR3 DNA follows: TGTGCCAGCAGCTTAACCCCCCGACTAGCGGGGGCCTACAATGAGCAGTTCTTC. It specifies CASSLTPRLAGAYNEQFF.

Only a few counts were recorded for this clonotype. J is TRBJ2-1 and V is TRBV12-3 or TRBV12-4; D uncertain. CDR3 length: 19 amino acids. Trimming removed 4 bases at V and 0 bases at J, with 22 bases between. Here the CDR3 reads CASSSFHEKLSHSYNEQFF. The CDR3 DNA reads TGTGCCAGCAGTTCATTCCACGAGAAGTTAAGTCACTCCTACAATGAGCAGTTCTTC.

This clonotype appeared a single time. Being one base from a much bigger clone, this may be a read error. The chain is built from TRBV3-1 and TRBJ2-6, with TRBD1 identical over 7 bases. CDR1 and CDR2 (germline): LGHDT, YNNKEL (reference sequence). This CDR3 contains 17 residues. Here the CDR3 DNA reads TGTGCCAGCACCCAAAGGGGGCGCTTAGTGGGGGCCAACGTCCTGACTTTC. Translation: CASTQRGRLVGANVLTF.

Ten or more counts support this clonotype. The chain recombines TRBV11-1 with TRBJ2-3; 8 bases are a match to TRBD1. The CDR3 is 14 residues long. Looked up from germline, CDR1 is SGHAT and CDR2 is FQDESV (reference sequence). Losses at the gene ends were 8 bases for V and 3 bases for J; bases not matched to a gene: 7. The CDR3 protein is CASGRDRQTDTQYF. CDR3 in DNA: TGTGCCAGCGGCCGGGACAGGCAGACAGATACGCAGTATTTT. Full variable domain (rest looked up from reference TRBV11-1 and TRBJ2-3): EAEVAQSPRYKITEKSQAVAFWCDPISGHATLYWYRQILGQGPELLVQFQDESVVDDSQLPKDRFSAERLKGVDSTLKIQPAELGDSAMYLCASGRDRQTDTQYFGPGTRLTVL.

Ten or more counts support this clonotype. The CDR3 loop reads CASSFPSGSGNTIYF. For the CDR3, the DNA is TGTGCCAGCAGCTTCCCCTCGGGGAGCGGAAACACCATATATTTT. The chain recombines TRBV7-9 with TRBJ1-3; no clear D. Trimming cost V 3 bases and J 4 bases, with 13 bases left between them. The length of the CDR3 is 15 residues. Germline CDR1 is SEHNR and CDR2 is FQNEAQ (reference sequence).

There are many counts of this clonotype. V usage is TRBV13 and J usage is TRBJ2-7, with D possibly matching TRBD2 (5 bases). The V end was cut by 5 bases, the J end by 1 base, with 12 bases between. The CDR3 length is 14 residues. Per the germline V gene, CDR1 is PRHDT and CDR2 is FYEKMQ (reference sequence). CDR3 sequence (DNA): TGTGCCAGCAGCACCCAGACGGGATCCTACGAGCAGTACTTC. It yields the protein CASSTQTGSYEQYF. Together with reference TRBV13 and TRBJ2-7, the CDR3 gives the full variable domain: AAGVIQSPRHLIKEKRETATLKCYPIPRHDTVYWYQQGPGQDPQFLISFYEKMQSDKGSIPDRFSAQQFSDYHSELNMSSLELGDSALYFCASSTQTGSYEQYFGPGTRLTVT.

The chain joins TRBV5-1 to TRBJ2-7, with D uncertain. CDR3 length: 14 residues. V was trimmed by 0 bases and J by 6 bases, leaving 13 bases between them. Germline loops: CDR1 SGHRS, CDR2 YFSETQ. CDR3 sequence (DNA): TGCGCCAGCAGCTTGGGGCACCCTTCTGTCGAGCAGTACTTC. It yields the protein CASSLGHPSVEQYF.

This clonotype was counted many times. The chain uses TRBV4-2 and TRBJ1-5, with no clear D. There are 15 residues in the CDR3. The germline V and J ends were trimmed by 2 bases and 2 bases, with 10 bases remaining between them. CDR1 is LGHNA and CDR2 is YNFKEQ in the germline V gene. The CDR3 protein is CASSQISSGNQPQHF. Here the CDR3 DNA reads TGTGCCAGCAGCCAAATATCTTCGGGCAATCAGCCCCAGCATTTT.

This clonotype turned up a few times. The chain combines TRBV15 with TRBJ2-7; the D gene is possibly TRBD2 (5 bases). V was pared by 0 bases and J by 4 bases, with 13 bases between. The length of the CDR3 is 15 residues. Germline V gives CDR1 LNHNV, CDR2 YYDKDF (reference sequence). The CDR3 bases are TGTGCCACCAGCAGAGATCGGGATACCACGTACGAGCAGTACTTC. It specifies CATSRDRDTTYEQYF.

This clonotype was detected ten times or more. The rearrangement uses TRBV12-3 or TRBV12-4 and TRBJ2-2; D not resolved. The CDR3 is made up of 13 amino acids. V gave up 4 bases and J gave up 1 base, with 4 bases separating them. CDR3: CASSYKNTGELFF. CDR3 DNA sequence: TGTGCCAGCAGTTATAAGAACACCGGGGAGCTGTTTTTT.

This clonotype was detected many times. This chain connects TRBV12-3 or TRBV12-4 to TRBJ2-5; no clear D. The CDR3 length is 14 residues. The V and J ends lost 3 bases and 0 bases respectively, with 8 bases between them. The CDR3 loop is CASSFIGYQETQYF. The CDR3 DNA reads TGTGCCAGCAGTTTCATCGGATACCAAGAGACCCAGTACTTC.

At least ten counts were recorded for this clonotype. The chain employs TRBV6-4 and TRBJ2-2, with TRBD2 matching over 7 bases. This CDR3 is 15 amino acids long. The germline gives CDR1 MRHNA, CDR2 SNTAGT. V shed 4 bases, J shed 1 base, and the junction held 3 bases outside the gene matches. The CDR3 nucleotides read TGTGCCAGCAGTGTGATAGCGGGGAACACCGGGGAGCTGTTTTTT. Its translation: CASSVIAGNTGELFF.

This clonotype was counted a few times. The rearrangement links TRBV5-5 to TRBJ1-2; tentative D call: TRBD1 (6 bases). Trimming took 4 bases from V and 7 from J, leaving 11 bases between them. In germline, CDR1 is SGHKS, CDR2 YYEKEE (reference sequence). CDR3 length equals 12 residues. The CDR3 DNA reads TGTGCCAGCAGCGGAAACAGGGTTGGCTACACCTTC. It encodes CASSGNRVGYTF.

This clonotype has a handful of counts. The V gene is TRBV20-1, the J gene TRBJ1-3, with TRBD1 matching over 8 bases. Trimming cost V 6 bases and J 4 bases; bases outside gene matches: 8. The germline CDR1 and CDR2 sequences are DFQATT and SNEGSKA (reference sequence). There are 14 residues in the CDR3. The CDR3, as DNA: TGCAGTGCCATCTCCAGGGGGCGCGGAAACACCATATATTTT. As protein: CSAISRGRGNTIYF.

This clonotype came up many times. The J gene is TRBJ2-7, the V gene TRBV30; TRBD1 matches 7 bases. The CDR3 is made up of 13 amino acids. Germline trimming cut 0 bases from V and 3 bases from J; bases unmatched to any gene: 2. Per the germline V gene, CDR1 is GTSNPN and CDR2 is SVGIG (reference sequence). Here the CDR3 reads CAWSVAGGYEQYF. The CDR3, as DNA: TGTGCCTGGAGTGTTGCAGGGGGCTACGAGCAGTACTTC.

CDR3: CASSDTGQRSSPLHF. The CDR3 bases are TGTGCCAGCAGTGATACAGGTCAGCGAAGTTCACCCCTCCACTTT. The chain joins TRBV25-1 to TRBJ1-6, with D perhaps TRBD1 (5 bases). Germline V CDR1 and CDR2: MGHDK, SYGVNS. This CDR3 has 15 residues. The V and J ends lost 3 bases and 9 bases respectively, with 15 bases between them.

This clonotype was detected many times. The chain combines TRBV10-3 with TRBJ2-5; 7 bases agree with TRBD2. J lost 4 bases, V lost 0 bases, and 2 bases had no gene match. Germline V gives CDR1 ENHRY, CDR2 SYGVKD. The CDR3 sequence is 14 residues long. CDR3 region: CAISESPGGETQYF. DNA of the CDR3: TGTGCCATCAGTGAGTCCCCGGGGGGAGAGACCCAGTACTTC.

The sample holds many counts of this clonotype. V and J are TRBV7-8 and TRBJ2-3; D unclear. This CDR3 region has 18 residues. The ends were cut back, 2 bases at V and 5 bases at J, with 23 bases in the middle. Germline-derived CDR1 and CDR2 are SGHVS and FQNEAQ. CDR3 in amino acids: CASSLISPGLAEEDTQYF. In DNA, the CDR3 is TGTGCCAGCAGCTTAATTAGCCCCGGTCTGGCCGAGGAAGATACGCAGTATTTT.

V gene TRBV7-9 combines with J gene TRBJ2-1; D is ambiguous. From germline, CDR1 is SEHNR and CDR2 FQNEAQ (reference sequence). The V end lost 2 bases, the J end lost 3 bases, and 5 bases lay between the germline ends. The CDR3 runs 13 residues. CDR3 residues: CASSLIFYNEQFF. The CDR3 region has the DNA TGTGCCAGCAGCTTAATATTCTACAATGAGCAGTTCTTC.

This clonotype was found many times. J is TRBJ2-7 and V is TRBV11-3, with 7 bases aligning to TRBD1. The trim removed 5 bases at V and 1 base at J, leaving 8 bases unmatched. CDR3 length equals 15 residues. CDR1 SGHNT and CDR2 YENEEA come from the germline V gene. DNA for the CDR3: TGTGCCAGCAGCGTAGGGGGCGCCCCTTCCTACGAGCAGTACTTC. Its translation: CASSVGGAPSYEQYF. Together with reference TRBV11-3 and TRBJ2-7, the CDR3 gives the full variable domain: EAGVVQSPRYKIIEKKQPVAFWCNPISGHNTLYWYLQNLGQGPELLIRYENEEAVDDSQLPKDRFSAERLKGVDSTLKIQPAELGDSAVYLCASSVGGAPSYEQYFGPGTRLTVT.

The chain joins TRBV12-3 or TRBV12-4 to TRBJ2-1; tentative D call: TRBD2 (5 bases). The CDR3 extends over 15 amino acids. V was pared by 6 bases and J by 5 bases, with 17 bases between. The CDR3 region is CASSPRRAGDNEQFF. The CDR3 DNA reads as TGTGCCAGCAGCCCGCGGCGGGCCGGTGACAATGAGCAGTTCTTC.

The chain links TRBV12-5 to TRBJ2-2; TRBD2 aligns across 11 bases. Trimming cost V 0 bases and J 1 base; bases outside gene matches: 4. Germline-derived CDR1 and CDR2 are LGHNT and FRNRAP. There are 18 residues in the CDR3. The CDR3 is CASGLVLLAGGNTGELFF. The CDR3 nucleotides read TGTGCTAGTGGTTTGGTTCTCCTAGCGGGAGGGAACACCGGGGAGCTGTTTTTT.

The J gene is TRBJ2-1, the V gene TRBV28; 8 positions match TRBD2. The V segment lost 6 bases and the J segment 7 bases; nucleotides outside the gene matches: 14. CDR1 MDHEN and CDR2 SYDVKM come from the germline V gene. This CDR3 contains 16 residues. CDR3 nucleotide sequence: TGTGCCAGCAGCGGACACCCGGGACTAGACTTAAATGAGCAGTTCTTC. It is translated as CASSGHPGLDLNEQFF.